Included here is one TCR beta chain sequence, with context. Its antigen remains undetermined. Base qualities are not provided; no much larger clone lies one nucleotide away. The data were taken from a study of blood T cell repertoires in COVID-19 (TCRdb year 2020). The study in broad terms: The collaborator samples originated in the United States, Italy and Spain and spanned the acute and convalescent phases of COVID-19. The prospective study material was composed of cDNA or gDNA derived from T cells, B-cell-depleted T cells, or PBMCs. Deeply sampled blood TCRbeta repertoires from subjects exposed to, actively infected with, or recovered from COVID-19 were included in the dataset. The repertoires were made available in a free public database intended to serve as a resource for research on the immune response to SARS-CoV-2. The samples were drawn from the first 160 participants of the ongoing ImmuneRACE study and from some 1,300 subjects provided by 6 global collaborators. The sample metadata nearly always contained a de-identified subject ID, COVID-19 status, age in years and sex. Where available, HLA class I and class II types were taken from metadata supplied by the sample provider and were not determined by assay-based typing. Results and caveats for the whole study, not just this receptor: The amount of clinical and demographic metadata varied by source and participant and was provided uncurated.

The cysteine opens and the phenylalanine closes a CDR3 of 13 amino acids. CDR3 DNA is the only sequence kept; it has 39 bases, read in frame from the first base. Looking up the germline V gene yields CDR1 SNHLY and CDR2 FYNNEI. V is reduced by 6 bases and J by 7 bases, leaving a spacing of 13 bases between them. The immunoSEQ Assay, a bias-controlled multiplex PCR, was used to amplify TCRbeta CDR3 regions from genomic DNA. From the authors' description of their analysis: Nucleated cell counts per sample were estimated from amplification of reference gene primers within the assay. Sequence reads were collapsed and filtered to measure the absolute abundance of every unique TCRbeta CDR3 rearrangement. Productive Simpson clonality was computed per sample as the square root of Simpson's diversity index over productive rearrangements. This immuneACCESS table, as held by TCRdb, lists in-frame sequences with V and J called but not all clones. Of the missing ones, under half trace to an unresolved V gene in checked studies; the others have no known cause. The V and J calls and clone size were taken over from that table, and D and trimming were inferred from the DNA. This sample lists roughly 9,000 clones; around nine tenths were detected once. The leading ten clones occupy around 10% of the sample.

The collaborating institutions used their own protocols to collect whole blood in K2EDTA tubes. Collaborator samples were shipped for TCRbeta analysis as frozen whole blood, isolated PBMCs, or DNA extracted from either sample type. The material sequenced was peripheral blood. This chain is built from TRBV2 and TRBJ2-1; perhaps TRBD1 is the D gene, with 6 bases matching. The TCR sequence derives from a human donor in a cohort sampled during active COVID-19. The CDR3 amino acid sequence is: CASRDRDKNEQFF. The sequenced DNA: TGTGCCAGCAGGGACAGAGACAAGAATGAGCAGTTCTTC.